The rows below give T cell receptor beta chains drawn from one sample of a study of blood T cell repertoires in COVID-19. The data were produced by immunoSEQ multiplex PCR, yet TCRdb's version contains in-frame clones alone and is incomplete. Here the sample spans some 64,000 clones, about 70% being singletons. The sample comprised peripheral blood. These receptors came from a human donor in a cohort sampled during active COVID-19. Each CDR3 is given with its conserved first and last residue. The D gene is left open where the match is weak. Clone size is stated in some rows and not others, as once, few, many or a class when expanded.

>.|TRBJ2-3|.|TRBV29-1
CSVDRTGLGGTDTQYF
TGCAGCGTTGACCGGACGGGATTGGGAGGCACAGATACGCAGTATTTT
>TRBD1|TRBJ1-1|.|TRBV3-1/TRBV3-2
CASSGIRDRGSTEAFF
TGTGCCAGCAGCGGGATCCGGGACAGGGGATCCACTGAAGCTTTCTTT
>TRBD2|TRBJ2-7|.|TRBV5-5
CASRKEAGGQYEQYF
TGTGCCAGCAGGAAAGAAGCGGGGGGCCAATACGAGCAGTACTTC
>TRBD1|TRBJ2-1|.|TRBV28
CASNGQGASNEQFF
TGTGCCAGCAACGGACAGGGAGCCTCCAATGAGCAGTTCTTC
>TRBD2|TRBJ2-3|.|TRBV7-2
CASSTRAGGTLDTQYF
TGTGCCAGCAGCACCCGAGCGGGGGGCACTTTAGATACGCAGTATTTT
>TRBD1|TRBJ1-1|.|TRBV30
CAWSADRGLNGAFF
TGTGCCTGGAGTGCGGACAGGGGCCTAAATGGAGCTTTCTTT
>TRBD2|TRBJ2-7|.|TRBV6-5
CASRDPSGGWWEQYF
TGTGCCAGCAGGGACCCTAGCGGGGGCTGGTGGGAGCAGTACTTC
>TRBD1|TRBJ2-5|.|TRBV28
CASSLAEDRGWETQYF
TGTGCCAGCAGTCTCGCAGAGGACAGGGGCTGGGAGACCCAGTACTTC
>.|TRBJ1-6|.|TRBV7-8
CASSTALYNSPLHF
TGTGCCAGCAGCACAGCACTTTATAATTCACCCCTCCACTTT
>TRBD1|TRBJ1-6|.|TRBV4-2
CASRKVRGRPGDSPLHF
TGTGCCAGCAGAAAGGTTAGGGGGCGGCCCGGTGATTCACCCCTCCACTTT
>.|TRBJ2-4|.|TRBV5-1
CASSLGDTQPIQYF
TGCGCCAGCAGCTTGGGGGACACTCAGCCCATTCAGTACTTC
>.|TRBJ2-3|.|TRBV6-1
CASSEGGARDTQYF
TGTGCCAGCAGTGAAGGGGGAGCTCGGGATACGCAGTATTTT
>TRBD1|TRBJ1-3|.|TRBV18
CASSPYGTGGYGNTIYF
TGTGCCAGCTCACCATATGGGACAGGGGGCTATGGAAACACCATATATTTT
>.|TRBJ2-3|.|TRBV5-4
CASCADSTDTQYF
TGTGCCAGCTGCGCCGATAGCACAGATACGCAGTATTTT
>TRBD2|TRBJ2-1|.|TRBV27
CASSFRTSGYYNEQFF
TGTGCCAGCAGTTTCCGCACTAGCGGATACTACAATGAGCAGTTCTTC
>.|TRBJ2-5|few|TRBV5-6
CASSLSGPETQYF
TGTGCCAGCAGCTTGTCTGGGCCGGAGACCCAGTACTTC
>.|TRBJ1-5|.|TRBV24-1
CATSEYRANQPQHF
TGTGCCACCAGTGAATACAGGGCCAATCAGCCCCAGCATTTT
>TRBD1|TRBJ1-1|.|TRBV6-5
CASETGANTEAFF
TGTGCCAGCGAGACAGGGGCGAACACTGAAGCTTTCTTT
>TRBD1|TRBJ2-3|once|TRBV4-2
CASSQGQGDSTDTQYF
TGTGCCAGCAGCCAAGGTCAGGGGGATAGCACAGATACGCAGTATTTT
>TRBD1|TRBJ2-3|once|TRBV11-2
CASSRGQGPDTQYF
TGTGCCAGCAGCCGGGGACAGGGCCCAGATACGCAGTATTTT
>.|TRBJ2-5|.|TRBV24-1
CATSDPDRYQETQYF
TGTGCCACCAGTGATCCGGACAGATACCAAGAGACCCAGTACTTC
>.|TRBJ1-4|.|TRBV28
CASSPSLQPREKLFF
TGTGCCAGCAGCCCAAGTCTACAGCCACGTGAAAAACTGTTTTTT
>.|TRBJ1-2|.|TRBV30
CAWSAEQVTGYTF
TGTGCCTGGAGTGCAGAACAAGTTACTGGCTACACCTTC
>TRBD1|TRBJ1-1|.|TRBV6-5
CASIRMDTGGSEAFF
TGTGCCAGCATCCGCATGGATACAGGGGGTTCTGAAGCTTTCTTT
>.|TRBJ2-5|.|TRBV19
CASSKTGVQETQYF
TGTGCCAGTAGTAAAACCGGGGTTCAAGAGACCCAGTACTTC
>TRBD2|TRBJ2-5|.|TRBV27
CASSFLSSGGQETQYF
TGTGCCAGCAGTTTTCTTTCTAGCGGGGGGCAAGAGACCCAGTACTTC
>TRBD1|TRBJ2-5|.|TRBV4-2
CASSQDRGDETQYF
TGTGCCAGCAGCCAGGACAGGGGAGACGAGACCCAGTACTTC
>.|TRBJ1-1|.|TRBV3-1/TRBV3-2
CASSQTRDTEAFF
TGTGCCAGCAGCCAAACCCGGGACACTGAAGCTTTCTTT
>TRBD2|TRBJ2-1|.|TRBV5-4
CASSLGLAGGHEQFF
TGTGCCAGCAGCTTAGGGCTAGCGGGGGGGCACGAGCAGTTCTTC
>TRBD2|TRBJ2-2|.|TRBV5-4
CASSSRTSGVGELFF
TGTGCCAGCAGCTCCCGGACTAGCGGGGTCGGGGAGCTGTTTTTT
>.|TRBJ2-7|.|TRBV7-9
CASSLQEREAFHF
TGTGCCAGCAGCTTACAAGAACGGGAAGCTTTCCACTTC
>TRBD1|TRBJ1-6|.|TRBV6-6
CASSYDTGGRPTLHF
TGTGCCAGCAGTTACGACACAGGGGGCCGGCCCACCCTCCACTTT
>TRBD1|TRBJ1-4|.|TRBV28
CASSPPTGGNEKLFF
TGTGCCAGCAGCCCTCCGACAGGGGGCAATGAAAAACTGTTTTTT
>TRBD2|TRBJ2-5|.|TRBV28
CASGPGLAGGPNF
TGTGCCAGCGGACCGGGACTAGCGGGGGGGCCAAACTTC
>TRBD1|TRBJ1-6|.|TRBV30
CAWRSFRDRELTSPLHF
TGTGCCTGGAGGTCCTTCCGGGACAGGGAGCTTACCTCACCCCTCCACTTT
>TRBD1|TRBJ1-2|.|TRBV5-6
CASSLVVRGLDYGYTF
TGTGCCAGCAGCTTGGTTGTCAGGGGGCTCGACTATGGCTACACCTTC
>.|TRBJ1-5|.|TRBV19
CASIPSGGEDQPQHF
TGTGCCAGTATCCCGTCTGGAGGGGAAGATCAGCCCCAGCATTTT
>TRBD1|TRBJ2-7|.|TRBV9
CASSRQGGFDYEQYF
TGTGCCAGCAGCCGACAGGGGGGTTTCGACTACGAGCAGTACTTC
>TRBD1|TRBJ1-1|.|TRBV5-4
CASSRPPPDRGGTEAFF
TGTGCCAGCAGCCGACCGCCACCTGACAGGGGGGGCACTGAAGCTTTCTTT
>.|TRBJ2-6|.|TRBV5-4
CASSSELSTGANVLTF
TGTGCCAGCAGTAGCGAACTATCTACGGGGGCCAACGTCCTGACTTTC
>.|TRBJ2-2|.|TRBV5-1
CASSLVRLANRTGELFF
TGCGCCAGCAGCTTGGTTCGGCTAGCGAACAGAACCGGGGAGCTGTTTTTT
>.|TRBJ2-2|few|TRBV5-1
CASSFDSTGELFF
TGCGCCAGCAGCTTCGACAGTACCGGGGAGCTGTTTTTT